Following are 15 T cell receptor beta chains from one sample sequenced in a study of cytomegalovirus exposure and HLA in healthy donors. The PCR had 60 Vbeta and 13 Jbeta primers. Using immunoSEQ multiplex PCR, the repertoire was profiled, and TCRdb retains in-frame clones only, with some absent. This table holds approximately 80,000 clones, 72% found once. The material sequenced was PBMCs. The receptors derive from a woman aged 40 to 49 in good health and CMV-seropositive.

V gene TRBV5-4 combines with J gene TRBJ1-2, with a tentative D call TRBD1 (6 bases). Trimming left V 4 bases short and J 7 bases short, with 14 bases between. Looked up from germline, CDR1 is SGHNT and CDR2 is YYREEE (reference sequence). The CDR3 sequence is 13 residues long. CDR3: CASSPDRLGGYTF. The CDR3 nucleotides are TGTGCCAGCAGCCCCGACAGGTTAGGTGGCTACACCTTC.

The chain employs TRBV29-1 and TRBJ1-2; TRBD1 might be the D (6 bases). Germline V gene data show CDR1 as SQVTM and CDR2 as ANQGSEA. Trimming pared 1 base from V and 3 bases from J, leaving 12 bases between. This CDR3 has 14 residues. CDR3 DNA sequence: TGCAGCGTTGAAGTCCCGGGGGGCTACTATGGCTACACCTTC. Its translation is CSVEVPGGYYGYTF. Based on the CDR3 plus reference TRBV29-1 and TRBJ1-2, the full variable domain is SAVISQKPSRDICQRGTSLTIQCQVDSQVTMMFWYRQQPGQSLTLIATANQGSEATYESGFVIDKFPISRPNLTFSTLTVSNMSPEDSSIYLCSVEVPGGYYGYTFGSGTRLTVV.

The chain joins TRBV7-2 to TRBJ2-2; no firm D call. The CDR3 totals 13 residues. Germline V gives CDR1 SGHTA, CDR2 FQGNSA. V was shortened by 7 bases and J by 6 bases, with 12 bases between the two germline ends. The CDR3 DNA follows: TGTGCCAGCACCTTCGGTCCGGCCGGGGAGCTGTTTTTT. It encodes CASTFGPAGELFF. The variable domain in full, completed from reference TRBV7-2 and TRBJ2-2, reads GAGVSQSPSNKVTEKGKDVELRCDPISGHTALYWYRQSLGQGLEFLIYFQGNSAPDKSGLPSDRFSAERTGGSVSTLTIQRTQQEDSAVYLCASTFGPAGELFFGEGSRLTVL.

The rearrangement links TRBV5-1 to TRBJ2-5; 10 nucleotides agree with TRBD2. The CDR3 spans 14 residues. Germline V gene data show CDR1 as SGHRS and CDR2 as YFSETQ. Trimming removed 6 bases from V and 3 bases from J; junction bases left unmatched: 5. CDR3 bases: TGCGCCAGCAAACCGGGACTAGCGAAAGAGACCCAGTACTTC. Translating gives CASKPGLAKETQYF.

In its sample, this clone was seen a few times. The gene calls are TRBV29-1 and TRBJ1-2; TRBD1 might be the D (6 bases). Trimming shortened V by 4 bases and J by 4 bases, and 10 bases separated the two germline ends. Germline CDR1 reads SQVTM; CDR2 reads ANQGSEA. The CDR3 is made up of 12 amino acids. The CDR3 loop is CSVGDTAYGYTF. The CDR3 DNA reads TGCAGCGTTGGGGACACAGCCTATGGCTACACCTTC.

This rearrangement joins TRBV10-3 to TRBJ2-7; TRBD1 matches at 9 bases. The J segment lost 5 bases and the V segment lost 3 bases, leaving 5 bases of the junction unmatched. Germline lookup yields CDR1 ENHRY and CDR2 SYGVKD. This CDR3 is 14 amino acids long. In nucleotides, the CDR3 is TGTGCCATCAGTGATTTACAGGGGGCCGACGAGCAGTACTTC. Amino acid sequence: CAISDLQGADEQYF.

This chain connects TRBV5-8 to TRBJ1-2; D not certain. From germline, CDR1 is SGHTS and CDR2 YDEGEE. CDR3 size: 13 residues. Trimming left V 6 bases short and J 4 bases short, with 13 bases between. The CDR3 region is CASKRTGSYGYTF. For the CDR3, the DNA is TGTGCCAGCAAACGGACGGGGTCCTATGGCTACACCTTC.

The chain is built from TRBV6-5 and TRBJ1-4; 9 nucleotides agree with TRBD1. Trimming at V came to 6 bases and at J to 4 bases, leaving 6 bases not matched to a gene. The V gene's germline CDR1 is MNHEY and CDR2 SVGAGI. The CDR3 sequence is 15 residues long. The CDR3 is CASRDTGGLNEKLFF. CDR3 coding DNA: TGTGCCAGCAGAGACACAGGGGGCCTTAATGAAAAACTGTTTTTT.

The gene calls are TRBV6-1 and TRBJ2-1; 10 nucleotides agree with TRBD2. Germline V gives CDR1 MNHNS, CDR2 SASEGT. J gave up 8 bases and V 7 bases, and 2 bases lay outside the gene matches. This CDR3 comprises 12 residues. CDR3 nucleotide sequence: TGTGCCAGCACGACTAGCGGGTATGAGCAGTTCTTC. The encoded protein is CASTTSGYEQFF.

This clone was observed a single time. The CDR3 sequence is CASSIQPGDQPQHF. CDR3 coding DNA: TGTGCCAGTAGTATACAGCCGGGGGATCAGCCCCAGCATTTT. The rearrangement uses TRBV19 and TRBJ1-5; a possible D gene is TRBD1 (5 bases). CDR3 size: 14 residues. Germline assignment: CDR1 LNHDA and CDR2 SQIVND (reference sequence). The V and J ends lost 2 bases and 5 bases respectively, with 10 bases between them. The entire variable domain, with the rest obtained from reference TRBV19 and TRBJ1-5, is as follows: DGGITQSPKYLFRKEGQNVTLSCEQNLNHDAMYWYRQDPGQGLRLIYYSQIVNDFQKGDIAEGYSVSREKKESFPLTVTSAQKNPTAFYLCASSIQPGDQPQHFGDGTRLSIL.

This clone was recorded once. The chain employs TRBV10-1 and TRBJ1-5; no clear D. V was pared by 2 bases and J by 6 bases, with 8 bases between. The CDR3 has 13 residues. Germline CDR1 reads WNHNN; CDR2 reads SYGVQD (reference sequence). The CDR3 nucleotides are TGCGCCAGCAGTGAGGGAGGCGGTCAGCCCCAGCATTTT. This sequence encodes CASSEGGGQPQHF.

V is TRBV7-9 and J is TRBJ2-1; 11 bases match TRBD2. With V trimmed by 5 bases and J by 2 bases, 5 bases remained unmatched. The CDR3 length is 16 residues. Germline V gene lookup returns CDR1 SEHNR and CDR2 FQNEAQ (reference sequence). The CDR3 loop is CASSPGTSGAYNEQFF. The DNA of the CDR3 is TGTGCCAGCAGCCCTGGGACTAGCGGCGCCTACAATGAGCAGTTCTTC.

This chain uses TRBV5-1 with TRBJ2-5; the D gene is possibly TRBD1 (5 bases). Germline CDR1 and CDR2: SGHRS and YFSETQ. This CDR3 is 14 amino acids long. V dropped 4 bases and J dropped 4 bases, with 14 bases sitting between them. CDR3 sequence reads: CASSGQGQGETQYF. CDR3 bases: TGCGCCAGCAGCGGACAAGGTCAGGGAGAGACCCAGTACTTC.

The V and J genes are TRBV28 and TRBJ2-5; 7 bases line up with TRBD1. The germline V gene encodes CDR1 MDHEN and CDR2 SYDVKM. The CDR3 extends over 13 amino acids. The CDR3 sequence is CVTGEGGQETQYF. DNA for the CDR3: TGTGTTACAGGGGAAGGGGGCCAAGAGACCCAGTACTTC.

The rearrangement links TRBV30 to TRBJ2-3; D may be TRBD1 (5 bases). Trimming took 0 bases from V and 5 from J, leaving 18 bases between them. The CDR3 is 16 residues long. Germline V gene lookup returns CDR1 GTSNPN and CDR2 SVGIG (reference sequence). CDR3 amino acids: CAWSVSGQGGKDTQYF. CDR3 in DNA: TGTGCCTGGAGTGTAAGTGGGCAGGGTGGTAAAGATACGCAGTATTTT.